Below are 14 T cell receptor beta chains sequenced from a single sample in a study of T cell responses to AZD1222 COVID-19 vaccine (dated by TCRdb to about 2021). This specimen's time point label, per the study, means: baseline before first vaccination. Library creation used the immunoSEQ multiplex PCR assay. This is the immuneACCESS table as TCRdb keeps it, with only in-frame sequences that have V and J called. A part of the clones is gone; compared with another copy, unresolved V genes explain less than half, and the rest is unexplained. The sample table holds around 190,000 clones, of which almost 95% were seen once. Clones ranked in the top ten supply approximately 1.5% of the sample. Sample: peripheral blood, taken on day 0 of AZD1222 vaccination. These receptors came from an adult in good health.

This chain joins TRBV6-2 or TRBV6-3 and TRBJ2-1, with D hard to call. CDR1 is MNHEY, CDR2 SVGEGT, per germline. The CDR3 spans 14 residues. The V gene lost 6 bases and the J gene lost 3 bases, with 12 bases spanning the gap. CDR3 sequence reads: CASRPRASYNEQFF. Written as DNA, the CDR3 is TGTGCCAGCAGACCTAGGGCTAGCTACAATGAGCAGTTCTTC.

This clone was seen a few times. The chain carries TRBV6-5 and TRBJ1-5; possible D gene TRBD1, 5 bases. The germline gives CDR1 MNHEY, CDR2 SVGAGI. The V end was cut by 0 bases, the J end by 5 bases, with 14 bases between. The CDR3 spans 16 residues. CDR3 sequence (DNA): TGTGCCAGCAGTTACTCTATCCACTTGGGGCATCAGCCCCAGCATTTT. Translation gives CASSYSIHLGHQPQHF.

The rearrangement joins TRBV10-2 to TRBJ2-3; D is ambiguous. In germline, CDR1 is WSHSY, CDR2 SAAADI. This CDR3 spans 15 amino acids. Between the trimmed V and J ends, which lost 6 bases and 0 bases, there was a span of 13 bases. CDR3 DNA: TGCGCCAGCAGCGCCCGGGCCCTTAGCACAGATACGCAGTATTTT. This gives the protein CASSARALSTDTQYF.

This chain joins TRBV18 and TRBJ2-7; 7 nucleotides match TRBD1. Looked up from germline, CDR1 is KGHSH and CDR2 is LQKENI. The CDR3 spans 13 residues. V gave up 8 bases and J gave up 3 bases; unmatched junction bases: 7. CDR3 in amino acids: CASQKPGGYEQYF. For the CDR3, the DNA is TGTGCCAGCCAGAAGCCAGGGGGCTACGAGCAGTACTTC.

This clone was seen a few times. The chain carries TRBV7-8 and TRBJ2-3; TRBD2 matches at 8 bases. The J segment lost 3 bases and the V segment lost 0 bases, leaving 8 bases of the junction unmatched. The CDR3 sequence is 17 residues long. The germline gives CDR1 SGHVS, CDR2 FQNEAQ. CDR3 nucleotide sequence: TGTGCCAGCAGCTTAGCCGAGGGGGTAGCGGGGACAGATACGCAGTATTTT. Protein sequence: CASSLAEGVAGTDTQYF.

The V and J genes are TRBV9 and TRBJ2-7; D unresolved. The CDR3 runs 15 residues. CDR1 and CDR2 (germline): SGDLS, YYNGEE. The V end was cut by 4 bases, the J end by 3 bases, with 17 bases between. In DNA form, the CDR3 reads TGTGCCAGCAGCTCCCACACCACTTGGGGCTACGAGCAGTACTTC. Protein product: CASSSHTTWGYEQYF.

The chain recombines TRBV6-1 with TRBJ1-2; 9 bases match TRBD1. Per the germline V gene, CDR1 is MNHNS and CDR2 is SASEGT. V lost 2 bases and J lost 5; bases outside the gene matches: 6. There are 15 residues in the CDR3. As DNA, the CDR3 is TGTGCCAGCAGTGAATCTACAGGGGGCGGATATGGCTACACCTTC. It specifies CASSESTGGGYGYTF.

The rearrangement links TRBV18 to TRBJ1-4; 7 nucleotides align to TRBD1. Trimming removed 2 bases from V and 7 bases from J; junction bases left unmatched: 7. There are 15 residues in the CDR3. Germline CDR1 reads KGHSH; CDR2 reads LQKENI. The CDR3 loop is CASSPKGAIGEKLFF. CDR3 DNA sequence: TGTGCCAGCTCACCAAAGGGGGCTATCGGTGAAAAACTGTTTTTT. The full variable domain, rest sourced from reference TRBV18 and TRBJ1-4, is NAGVMQNPRHLVRRRGQEARLRCSPMKGHSHVYWYRQLPEEGLKFMVYLQKENIIDESGMPKERFSAEFPKEGPSILRIQQVVRGDSAAYFCASSPKGAIGEKLFFGSGTQLSVL.

The J gene is TRBJ1-5, the V gene TRBV6-2 or TRBV6-3, with a tentative D call TRBD1 (5 bases). Germline CDR1 and CDR2: MNHEY and SVGEGT. CDR3 length: 11 amino acids. Trimming cost V 4 bases and J 12 bases, with 10 bases left between them. The chain's CDR3 is CASSLGAVQHF. CDR3 bases: TGTGCCAGCAGTTTAGGGGCAGTCCAGCATTTT.

The chain recombines TRBV5-8 with TRBJ1-6; no clear D gene. V gave up 4 bases and J gave up 9 bases, with 11 bases separating them. The CDR3 covers 13 residues. Germline V lookup: CDR1 SGHTS, CDR2 YDEGEE. CDR3 sequence (DNA): TGTGCCAGCAGCGGGGATCCCGCTTCACCCCTCCACTTT. Encoded protein: CASSGDPASPLHF.

This chain uses TRBV19 with TRBJ2-7; D remains unclear. V was cut by 3 bases and J by 7 bases, with 13 bases left in between. Germline values: CDR1 LNHDA, CDR2 SQIVND (reference sequence). The CDR3 runs to 13 residues. The CDR3, as DNA: TGTGCCAGTAGTATCGCACGGTTGGGGGAGCAGTACTTC. The encoded protein is CASSIARLGEQYF. Filled out from reference TRBV19 and TRBJ2-7, the complete variable domain reads DGGITQSPKYLFRKEGQNVTLSCEQNLNHDAMYWYRQDPGQGLRLIYYSQIVNDFQKGDIAEGYSVSREKKESFPLTVTSAQKNPTAFYLCASSIARLGEQYFGPGTRLTVT.

Written as DNA, the CDR3 is TGTGCCAGCAGTGGGAGCCCCGGGGCCAACGTCCTGACTTTC. Protein product: CASSGSPGANVLTF. The chain joins TRBV2 to TRBJ2-6; D is unresolved. Germline values: CDR1 SNHLY, CDR2 FYNNEI. The ends were cut back, 4 bases at V and 4 bases at J, with 8 bases in the middle. This CDR3 region has 14 residues.

This chain uses TRBV29-1 with TRBJ2-7, with 9 bases identical to TRBD1. Germline V gives CDR1 SQVTM, CDR2 ANQGSEA. The CDR3 is 13 residues long. With V trimmed by 6 bases and J by 1 base, 4 bases remained unmatched. This CDR3 reads CSVTGGSSYEQYF. The DNA of the CDR3 is TGCAGCGTAACAGGGGGCTCATCCTACGAGCAGTACTTC.

The V and J genes are TRBV18 and TRBJ1-1; no definite D call. Germline CDR1 KGHSH, CDR2 LQKENI. There are 13 residues in the CDR3. V was pared by 3 bases and J by 3 bases, with 8 bases between. The CDR3 spells CASSPPPDTEAFF. CDR3 nucleotide sequence: TGTGCCAGCTCACCCCCTCCGGACACTGAAGCTTTCTTT.